Listed below are T cell receptor beta chains from one sample, sequenced in a study of beta chain features in type 1 diabetes. Here immunoSEQ multiplex PCR was the method, and the copy in TCRdb shows in-frame clones only, minus some. The table includes about 350,000 clones, roughly 21% detected once. Sequencing was done on a sample of naive CD4+ T cells from blood. The receptors here all came from a woman aged 18-29 years in good health. Both conserved end residues are part of each CDR3. The D gene is left open where the match is weak. The size field is filled for only some rows; it gives once, few, many or a size class.

clone_size,d_call,j_call,v_call,cdr3_nt,cdr3_aa
NA,NA,TRBJ2-5,TRBV29-1,TGCAGCGTTGCCGGGATACAAGAGACCCAGTACTTC,CSVAGIQETQYF
few,TRBD2,TRBJ2-7,TRBV7-2,TGTGCCAGCAGCCCGCGTACAGCGGGAGCCTACGAGCAGTACTTC,CASSPRTAGAYEQYF
NA,TRBD2,TRBJ2-1,TRBV5-1,TGCGCCAGCAGCATCCCCGGGGAGGGATCGGGGAATGAGCAGTTCTTC,CASSIPGEGSGNEQFF
NA,NA,TRBJ1-4,TRBV5-4,TGTGCCAGCGGTACAGGCGCTAATGAAAAACTGTTTTTT,CASGTGANEKLFF
NA,TRBD1,TRBJ1-2,TRBV6-5,TGTGCCAGCAGTTCGGGGACAGGGGCCGCCGCCTTC,CASSSGTGAAAF
few,NA,TRBJ1-1,TRBV30,TGTGCCTGGTATTCCCCAAGGGGGAACACTGAAGCTTTCTTT,CAWYSPRGNTEAFF
NA,NA,TRBJ2-3,TRBV7-2,TGTGCCAGCAGCTTATTCGGGGGGCCCTACACAGATACGCAGTATTTT,CASSLFGGPYTDTQYF
NA,NA,TRBJ1-1,TRBV7-9,TGTGCCAGCAGCTTAGAGGCGGTGAACACTGAAGCTTTCTTT,CASSLEAVNTEAFF
NA,NA,TRBJ1-4,TRBV5-1,TGCGCCAGTACGTACGGATCGGGGGGAACTAATGAAAAACTGTTTTTT,CASTYGSGGTNEKLFF
few,NA,TRBJ2-7,TRBV5-1,TGCGCCAGCAGACCCCGGGTGGAGCTCGGTTACGAGCAGTACTTC,CASRPRVELGYEQYF
few,TRBD1,TRBJ1-2,TRBV7-9,TGTGCCAGCAGCCGGGACAGGGGCTATGGCTACACCTTC,CASSRDRGYGYTF
few,NA,TRBJ1-1,TRBV6-5,TGTGCCAGCAGTGTGGACAGTAACACTGAAGCTTTCTTT,CASSVDSNTEAFF
few,TRBD2,TRBJ2-3,TRBV7-8,TGTGCCAGCAGCCTAGCGGGGGGGCTGGCAGATACGCAGTATTTT,CASSLAGGLADTQYF
NA,TRBD2,TRBJ2-5,TRBV2,TGTGCCAGCAGTGAAGGGTCTAGCGGGAGGGAGACCCAGTACTTC,CASSEGSSGRETQYF